Reported below is one T cell receptor beta chain. Its antigen is unknown. Per-nucleotide qualities are absent, and no much larger clonotype sits a single base away. CDR1 and CDR2 were assigned from the germline V gene as LGHNA and YSLEER. The CDR3 numbers 13 residues from cysteine through phenylalanine. The DNA shown is the 39-base CDR3, in frame from base 1. The germline ends are 12 bases apart after V is trimmed by 6 bases and J by 7 bases. The data derive from a study of OX40 agonist ivuxolimab in advanced cancers. In the study overall: Ivuxolimab, which targeted the costimulatory receptor OX40 (CD134), was an agonistic, fully human IgG2 monoclonal antibody. The point of sequencing TCRbeta in the periphery was to test whether ivuxolimab changed TCR sequence diversity and drove clonal T-cell expansion. Prior anti-PD-1, anti-PD-L1 or anti-CTLA-4 therapy was permitted, and checkpoint inhibitors had been received by roughly two fifths of dose-escalation patients. Partial responses were achieved by three dose-escalation patients, of whom one had hepatocellular carcinoma and two had cutaneous melanoma. Of the 52 patients in dose escalation, about 19 had hepatocellular carcinoma, approximately 15 had melanoma, 9 had renal cell carcinoma and 9 had head and neck cancer. The paper covers the monotherapy dose-escalation part of the phase I ivuxolimab trial, which included N ≈ 50 patients. In the dose-escalation cohort, approximately 80% of patients were male, and the mean age was 60 years with a range of roughly 20 to 79. Intravenous ivuxolimab was administered to patients every 2 weeks at six dose levels: 0.01, 0.1, 0.3, 1.5, 3 and 10 mg/kg.

Genomic DNA was isolated from the sorted cells so that the TCRbeta CDR3 region could be sequenced. The immunoSEQ Assay was used for sequencing of TCRbeta CDR3 regions. TCRdb carries this immuneACCESS record with in-frame sequences only. Its versions omit some clonotypes, under half of them owing to an unresolved V gene in the studies checked, with the rest unexplained. The sample table shows 40,000 or so clones, and around 89% are seen once. Approximately 0.62% of the sample rests with the top ten. The research as a whole found: At doses from 0.1 to 3.0 mg/kg, clonal expansion was seen in both CD4+ and CD8+ blood T cells between baseline and week 6. Low levels of normalized T-cell clonal expansion were also seen in some nonresponding patients. In the 0.1-3.0 mg/kg groups, partial responders had among the lowest normalized peripheral clonal expansion, particularly in CD8+ T cells. Antigen specificity was not determined for the clonally expanded peripheral T cells. After ivuxolimab, more expanded clones were found on average in CD8+ T cells than in CD4+ T cells.

The trial excluded patients who had a history of autoimmune disease or who were on systemic immunosuppression. Peripheral blood for TCR sequencing was collected from all dose cohorts at baseline, on cycle 4 day 1, and on cycle 7 day 1. The samples were taken from a phase I, first-in-human, multicenter, open-label dose-escalation trial of ivuxolimab. Adults with locally advanced or metastatic melanoma, renal cell, hepatocellular, or head and neck squamous cell carcinoma were enrolled in the trial. Before TCR sequencing, CD4+ and CD8+ T cells were separately sorted from peripheral blood. The chain uses TRBV4-3 and TRBJ1-4; matching of 5 bases hints at TRBD1 as the D gene. Sequences were derived from CD4+ or CD8+ T cells sorted from blood, sampled in a trial of the OX40 agonist ivuxolimab. This sequence originates from an adult with an advanced solid tumor such as melanoma, head and neck, liver or kidney cancer. This receptor carries the CDR3 CASSNRPSEKLFF. The bases read TGCGCCAGCAGTAACAGGCCTAGTGAAAAACTGTTTTTT.